The 5 T cell receptor beta chains presented below share a single source sample, sequenced in a study of T cells after yellow fever vaccination. Via MiXCR, TCRdb re-called the 5' RACE reads, giving one row per CDR3 protein. Of about 630,000 distinct CDR3 sequences in the sample, 9% to 15% were seen once. The sequencing used PBMCs, collected on the day of the yellow fever booster vaccination. The source of these receptors is a man between 25 and 39 years old who received the YFV17D yellow fever vaccine.

In its sample, this clonotype was seen many times. This sequence joins TRBV7-2 and TRBJ2-6; no clear D. The CDR3 is 10 residues long. Looked up from germline, CDR1 is SGHTA and CDR2 is FQGNSA. The germline V and J ends were trimmed by 4 bases and 9 bases, with 1 base remaining between them. CDR3 residues: CASSYNVLTF. The CDR3 bases are TGTGCCAGCAGCTACAACGTCCTGACTTTC.

This CDR3 is CASSRGLSPYEQYF. As DNA, the CDR3 is TGTGCCAGCAGCCGAGGGCTCTCTCCCTACGAGCAGTACTTC. The chain combines TRBV7-2 with TRBJ2-7; perhaps TRBD2 as D (5 bases). Germline V gives CDR1 SGHTA, CDR2 FQGNSA. The CDR3 sequence is 14 residues long. The germline V and J ends were trimmed by 5 bases and 2 bases, with 13 bases remaining between them.

The rearrangement uses TRBV9 and TRBJ2-5; 10 nucleotides align to TRBD1. Unmatched junction bases numbered 4, after V lost 1 base and J lost 4 bases. The germline gives CDR1 SGDLS, CDR2 YYNGEE. This CDR3 is built from 15 residues. In DNA, the CDR3 is TGTGCCAGCAGCGTATCGGGACAGGGGAGAGAGACCCAGTACTTC. It specifies CASSVSGQGRETQYF.

This clonotype has just a few counts. CDR3 region: CASSLVPTGDGNTIYF. In DNA, the CDR3 is TGTGCCAGCAGCTTGGTGCCGACAGGTGATGGAAACACCATATATTTT. V is TRBV5-5 and J is TRBJ1-3; D possibly corresponds to TRBD1 (6 bases). V lost 0 bases, J lost 3 bases, and 13 bases lay in between. CDR3 size: 16 residues. CDR1 is SGHKS and CDR2 is YYEKEE in the germline V gene (reference sequence).

This CDR3 reads CSAYAPSKNEQFF. For the CDR3, the DNA is TGCAGTGCTTATGCCCCTAGTAAAAATGAGCAGTTCTTC. The rearrangement uses TRBV20-1 and TRBJ2-1; D is ambiguous. V dropped 5 bases and J dropped 7 bases, with 15 bases sitting between them. The CDR3 covers 13 residues. Germline V lookup: CDR1 DFQATT, CDR2 SNEGSKA (reference sequence).